This T cell receptor (beta chain) was obtained from a study of siplizumab effects on memory and regulatory T cells. Notes on the study in general: In siplizumab cultures, the suppressive function of proliferating Tregs remained unconfirmed. Solely a minor proportion of alloreactive clones could be assigned to unstimulated subsets.

This clone was detected once. The antigen remains unidentified. Sequencing was performed with immunoSEQ multiplex PCR; in TCRdb, only in-frame clones are kept and a portion is missing. The sample includes about 97,000 clones, roughly 90% of them seen just once. V lost 10 bases and J 6 bases, leaving 15 bases between the germline ends. The germline gives CDR1 MDHEN, CDR2 SYDVKM. This CDR3 is 13 amino acids long. This TCR came from a human donor in good health. Sequencing input: CD4+ T cells sorted from blood. The chain uses TRBV28 and TRBJ2-2, with D hard to call. The CDR3 spells CATWRPTPGELFF. CDR3 in DNA: TGTGCCACCTGGCGACCGACCCCCGGGGAGCTGTTTTTT.